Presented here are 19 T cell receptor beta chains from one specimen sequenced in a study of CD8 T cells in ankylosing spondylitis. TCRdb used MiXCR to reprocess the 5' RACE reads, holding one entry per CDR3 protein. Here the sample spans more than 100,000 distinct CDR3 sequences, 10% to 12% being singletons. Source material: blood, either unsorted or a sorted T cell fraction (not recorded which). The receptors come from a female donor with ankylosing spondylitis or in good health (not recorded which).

The CDR3 nucleotides read TGCGCCAGCAGCCCGGGCCCCGGGACAGGGCGTAATTCACCCCTCCACTTT. Protein: CASSPGPGTGRNSPLHF. The J gene is TRBJ1-6, the V gene TRBV5-1, with 9 nucleotides matching TRBD1. Germline CDR1 SGHRS, CDR2 YFSETQ. The ends lost 4 bases at V and 6 bases at J; junction bases unmatched: 11. The CDR3 runs 17 residues.

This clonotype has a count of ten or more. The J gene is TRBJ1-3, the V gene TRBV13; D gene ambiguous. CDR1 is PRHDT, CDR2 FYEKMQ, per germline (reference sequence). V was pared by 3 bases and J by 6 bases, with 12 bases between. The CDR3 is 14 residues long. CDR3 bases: TGTGCCAGCAGCTTGCGGGGATCAGAAAACACCATATATTTT. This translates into CASSLRGSENTIYF.

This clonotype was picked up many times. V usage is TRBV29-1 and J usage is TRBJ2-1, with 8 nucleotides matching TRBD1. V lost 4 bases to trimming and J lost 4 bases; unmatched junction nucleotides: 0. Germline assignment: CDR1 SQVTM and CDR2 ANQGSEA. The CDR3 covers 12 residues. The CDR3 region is CSVGDRYNEQFF. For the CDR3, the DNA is TGCAGCGTTGGGGACAGGTACAATGAGCAGTTCTTC.

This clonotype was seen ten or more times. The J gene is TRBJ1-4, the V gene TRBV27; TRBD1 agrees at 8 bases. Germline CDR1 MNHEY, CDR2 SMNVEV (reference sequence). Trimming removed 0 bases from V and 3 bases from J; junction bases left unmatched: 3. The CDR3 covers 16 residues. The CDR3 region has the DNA TGTGCCAGCAGTTTATCGGGACAGGCCCCTAATGAAAAACTGTTTTTT. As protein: CASSLSGQAPNEKLFF. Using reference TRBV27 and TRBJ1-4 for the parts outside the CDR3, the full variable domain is EAQVTQNPRYLITVTGKKLTVTCSQNMNHEYMSWYRQDPGLGLRQIYYSMNVEVTDKGDVPEGYKVSRKEKRNFPLILESPSPNQTSLYFCASSLSGQAPNEKLFFGSGTQLSVL.

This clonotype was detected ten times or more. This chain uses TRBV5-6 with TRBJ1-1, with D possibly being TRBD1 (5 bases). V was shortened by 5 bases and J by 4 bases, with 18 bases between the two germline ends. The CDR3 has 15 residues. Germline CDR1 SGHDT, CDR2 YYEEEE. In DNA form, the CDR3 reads TGTGCCAGCAGTTTAAACAGGCCGGGTGGCACTGAAGCTTTCTTT. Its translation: CASSLNRPGGTEAFF.

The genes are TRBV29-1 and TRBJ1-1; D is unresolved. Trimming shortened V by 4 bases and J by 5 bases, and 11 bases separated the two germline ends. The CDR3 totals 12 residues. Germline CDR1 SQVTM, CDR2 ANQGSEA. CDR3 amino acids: CSVGTWETEAFF. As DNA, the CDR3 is TGCAGCGTTGGGACCTGGGAGACTGAAGCTTTCTTT.

CDR3 sequence reads: CASSRWTGASGANVLTF. The CDR3 coding sequence is TGTGCCAGCAGTCGTTGGACAGGGGCCTCTGGGGCCAACGTCCTGACTTTC. The V call is TRBV6-6, the J call TRBJ2-6, with 9 bases aligning to TRBD1. This CDR3 has 17 amino acids. Trimming removed 5 bases from V and 0 bases from J; junction bases left unmatched: 5. The V gene's germline CDR1 is MNHNY and CDR2 SVGAGI (reference sequence).

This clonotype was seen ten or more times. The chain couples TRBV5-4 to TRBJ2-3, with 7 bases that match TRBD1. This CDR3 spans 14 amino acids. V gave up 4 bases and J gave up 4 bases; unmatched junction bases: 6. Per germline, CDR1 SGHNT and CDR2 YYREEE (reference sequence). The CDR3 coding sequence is TGTGCCAGCAGCCAAGACAGGGTTGCAGATACGCAGTATTTT. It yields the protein CASSQDRVADTQYF.

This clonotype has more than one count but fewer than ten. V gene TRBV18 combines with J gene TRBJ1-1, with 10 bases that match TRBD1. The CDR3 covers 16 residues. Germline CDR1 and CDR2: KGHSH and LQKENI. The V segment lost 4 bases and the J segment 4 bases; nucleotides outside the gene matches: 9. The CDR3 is CASSQETGGVGTEAFF. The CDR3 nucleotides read TGTGCCAGCTCACAGGAGACAGGGGGCGTCGGCACTGAAGCTTTCTTT.

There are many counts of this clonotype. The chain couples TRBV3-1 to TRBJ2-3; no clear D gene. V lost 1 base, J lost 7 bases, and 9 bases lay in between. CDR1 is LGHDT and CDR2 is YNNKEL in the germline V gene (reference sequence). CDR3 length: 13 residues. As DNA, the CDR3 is TGTGCCAGCAGCCAAGGGGATGGGAATACGCAGTATTTT. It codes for CASSQGDGNTQYF.

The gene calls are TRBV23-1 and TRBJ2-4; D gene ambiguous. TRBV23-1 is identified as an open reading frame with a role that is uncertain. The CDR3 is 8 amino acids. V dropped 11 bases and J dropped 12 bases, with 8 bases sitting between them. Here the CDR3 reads CALRTQYF. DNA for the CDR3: TGCGCCTTAAGGACTCAGTACTTC.

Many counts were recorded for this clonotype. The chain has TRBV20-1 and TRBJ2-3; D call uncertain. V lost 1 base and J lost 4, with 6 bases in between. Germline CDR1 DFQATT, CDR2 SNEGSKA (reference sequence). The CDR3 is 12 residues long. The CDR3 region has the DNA TGCAGTGCTAGAGCAAGTGCAGATACGCAGTATTTT. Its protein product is CSARASADTQYF.

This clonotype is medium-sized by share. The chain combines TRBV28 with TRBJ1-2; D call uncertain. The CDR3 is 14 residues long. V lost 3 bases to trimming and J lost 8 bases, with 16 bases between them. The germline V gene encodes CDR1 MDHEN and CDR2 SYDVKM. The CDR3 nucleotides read TGTGCCAGCAGTTTCCCCACCCATGTGGGGGGCTACACCTTC. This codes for CASSFPTHVGGYTF.

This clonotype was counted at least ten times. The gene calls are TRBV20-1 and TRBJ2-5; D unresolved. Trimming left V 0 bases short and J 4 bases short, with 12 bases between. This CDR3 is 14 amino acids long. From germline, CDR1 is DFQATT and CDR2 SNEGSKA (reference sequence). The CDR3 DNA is TGCAGTGCTAGAGACAGACTCGCCCGAGAGACCCAGTACTTC. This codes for CSARDRLARETQYF.

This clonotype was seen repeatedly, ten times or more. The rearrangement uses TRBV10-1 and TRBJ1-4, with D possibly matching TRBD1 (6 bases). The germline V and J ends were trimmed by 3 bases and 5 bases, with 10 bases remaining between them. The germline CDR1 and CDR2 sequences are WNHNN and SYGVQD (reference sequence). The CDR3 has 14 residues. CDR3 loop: CASSDTRGNEKLFF. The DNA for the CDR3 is TGCGCCAGCAGTGATACCAGGGGAAATGAAAAACTGTTTTTT.

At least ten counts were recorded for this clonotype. Here the CDR3 reads CSARAPGGGTDTQYF. DNA of the CDR3: TGCAGTGCTAGAGCCCCCGGGGGGGGGACAGATACGCAGTATTTT. The J gene is TRBJ2-3, the V gene TRBV20-1; 8 bases line up with TRBD2. This CDR3 is built from 15 residues. Germline CDR1 is DFQATT and CDR2 is SNEGSKA (reference sequence). Trimming cost V 1 base and J 3 bases; bases outside gene matches: 6.

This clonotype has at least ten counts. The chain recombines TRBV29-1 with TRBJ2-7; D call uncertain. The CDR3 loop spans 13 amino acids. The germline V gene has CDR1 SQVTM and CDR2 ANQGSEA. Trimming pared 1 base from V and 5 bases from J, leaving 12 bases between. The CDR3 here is CSVEGTLSHEQYF. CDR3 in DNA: TGCAGCGTTGAAGGGACCCTTTCCCACGAGCAGTACTTC.

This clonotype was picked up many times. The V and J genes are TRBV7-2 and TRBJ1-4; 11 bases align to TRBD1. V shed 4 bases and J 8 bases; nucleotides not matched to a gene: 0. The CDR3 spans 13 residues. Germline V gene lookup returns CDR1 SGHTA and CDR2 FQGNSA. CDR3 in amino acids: CASSWTGGEKLFF. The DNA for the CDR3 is TGTGCCAGCAGCTGGACAGGGGGCGAAAAACTGTTTTTT.

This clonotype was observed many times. The CDR3 coding sequence is TGTGCCAGCAAGGGCCCGGGCTTAGATTCACCCCTCCACTTT. It specifies CASKGPGLDSPLHF. The gene calls are TRBV25-1 and TRBJ1-6; D not resolved. The germline gives CDR1 MGHDK, CDR2 SYGVNS. The CDR3 consists of 14 residues. V was pared by 7 bases and J by 8 bases, with 15 bases between. Together with reference TRBV25-1 and TRBJ1-6, the CDR3 gives the full variable domain: EADIYQTPRYLVIGTGKKITLECSQTMGHDKMYWYQQDPGMELHLIHYSYGVNSTEKGDLSSESTVSRIRTEHFPLTLESARPSHTSQYLCASKGPGLDSPLHFGNGTRLTVT.